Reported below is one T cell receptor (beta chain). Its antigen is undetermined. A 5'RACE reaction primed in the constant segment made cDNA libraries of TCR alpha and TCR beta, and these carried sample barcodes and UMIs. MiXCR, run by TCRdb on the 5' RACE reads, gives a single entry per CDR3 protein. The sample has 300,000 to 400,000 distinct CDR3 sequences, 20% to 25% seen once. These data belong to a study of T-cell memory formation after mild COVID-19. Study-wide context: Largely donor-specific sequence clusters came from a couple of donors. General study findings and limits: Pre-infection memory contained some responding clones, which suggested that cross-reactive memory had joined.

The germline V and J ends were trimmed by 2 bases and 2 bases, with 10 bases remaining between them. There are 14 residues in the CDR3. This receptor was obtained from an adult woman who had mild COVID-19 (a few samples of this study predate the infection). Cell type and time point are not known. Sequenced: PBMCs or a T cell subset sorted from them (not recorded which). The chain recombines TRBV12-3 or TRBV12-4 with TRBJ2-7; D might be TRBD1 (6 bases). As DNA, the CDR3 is TGTGCCAGCAGTTTATGGGACACCACCTACGAGCAGTACTTC. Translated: CASSLWDTTYEQYF.